This is a list of T cell receptor beta chains from one sample in a study of metastatic and nonmetastatic thyroid tumors. TCRdb ran MiXCR on the PCR reads. Among 30,000 to 45,000 clones listed, around 28% were seen once. Sequencing was carried out using blood. The receptors were gathered from a male donor with papillary thyroid cancer or a benign thyroid nodule (not recorded which). Some clones in this sample may be carry-over from other donors' samples. CDR3s include the opening cysteine and the closing phenylalanine or tryptophan. A D gene is named only where the DNA matches it firmly. Part of the rows lack a size; the others show once, few, many or a class for expanded clones.

>TRBJ1-1|once|TRBD1|TRBV5-1
TGCGCCAGCAGCCCGGGGACAGGGGGTACTGAAGCTTTCTTT
CASSPGTGGTEAFF
>TRBJ1-5|few|NA|TRBV27
TGTGCCAGCAGTTTAGCTCGAGGAGGCAATCAGCCCCAGCATTTT
CASSLARGGNQPQHF
>TRBJ2-7|many|TRBD1|TRBV25-1
TGTGCCAGCAGTGAGGGACAGGGAGGATCCGAGCAGTACTTC
CASSEGQGGSEQYF
>TRBJ1-1|medium-sized|NA|TRBV4-1
TGCGCCAGCAGCCCCTTGGGATTTAACACTGAAGCTTTCTTT
CASSPLGFNTEAFF
>TRBJ1-1|few|NA|TRBV27
TGTGCCAGCAGTTTGCAGGGGCTGACTGAAGCTTTCTTT
CASSLQGLTEAFF
>TRBJ2-1|NA|NA|TRBV20-1
TGCAGTGCTCCTCCCGGTCAGGTGGATTACAATGAGCAGTTCTTC
CSAPPGQVDYNEQFF
>TRBJ1-5|few|NA|TRBV2
TGTGCCAGCAGAGGGCAAAGCAATCAGCCCCAGCATTTT
CASRGQSNQPQHF
>TRBJ2-2|many|TRBD2|TRBV20-1
TGCAGTGCCACCAGCGGGAGCCTCACCGGGGAGCTGTTTTTT
CSATSGSLTGELFF
>TRBJ2-7|NA|NA|TRBV20-1
TGCAGTGCTAGGGGCGGTATCTACGAGCAGTACTTC
CSARGGIYEQYF
>TRBJ1-5|NA|NA|TRBV6-1
TGTGCCAGCAGTGAAGGATCAGAAGGTCAGCCCCAGCATTTT
CASSEGSEGQPQHF
>TRBJ2-5|medium-sized|NA|TRBV4-1
TGCGCCAGCAGCATCCGCGCGGGGCGCGGGGAGACCCAGTACTTC
CASSIRAGRGETQYF
>TRBJ1-1|medium-sized|NA|TRBV20-1
TGCAGTGCTAGAGATGGTTCGGAGCTTGAAGCTTTCTTT
CSARDGSELEAFF
>TRBJ1-2|NA|TRBD1|TRBV28
TGTGCCAGCAGTGCGCTTCAGGGGGGGAGCTATGGCTACACCTTC
CASSALQGGSYGYTF
>TRBJ1-1|many|NA|TRBV10-3
TGTGGCGTTTCCGGGGGGGACACTGAAGCTTTCTTT
CGVSGGDTEAFF
>TRBJ2-7|few|NA|TRBV6-1
TGTGCCACAAGGGGCATCTCCACTTTCGACGAGCAGTACTTC
CATRGISTFDEQYF
>TRBJ1-5|medium-sized|TRBD1|TRBV28
TGTGCCAGCAGTTCCCCACAGGGGGGACGGCAGCCCCAGCATTTT
CASSSPQGGRQPQHF
>TRBJ2-3|NA|NA|TRBV7-2
TGTGCCAGCAGCTTAGTGGGGGGCACAGATACGCAGTATTTT
CASSLVGGTDTQYF
>TRBJ2-2|NA|TRBD2|TRBV5-1
TGCGCCAGCATCTTGGGTCGGGAGGGCCCCGGGGAGCTGTTTTTT
CASILGREGPGELFF
>TRBJ1-1|many|NA|TRBV6-5
TGTGCCAGCAGTTACGGCGGGACACAGAACACTGAAGCTTTCTTT
CASSYGGTQNTEAFF
>TRBJ1-1|few|NA|TRBV5-1
TGCGCCAGCAGCTTGGAACAGGGTACGGCTTTCTTT
CASSLEQGTAFF
>TRBJ2-7|few|NA|TRBV6-1
TGTGCCAGCATCCAGAGCACGTTCGGCGAGCAGTACTTC
CASIQSTFGEQYF
>TRBJ2-3|once|NA|TRBV19
TGTGCCAGTAGTATAGTTGGCATCTTTTACCGCACAGATACGCAGTATTTT
CASSIVGIFYRTDTQYF
>TRBJ1-1|NA|NA|TRBV9
TGTGCCAGCAGCGTAGTCGGGCAGGTAAACACTGAAGCTTTCTTT
CASSVVGQVNTEAFF
>TRBJ2-1|medium-sized|NA|TRBV4-1
TGCGCCAGCAGCCAAGAAGTGGGTGAGCAGTTCTTC
CASSQEVGEQFF
>TRBJ1-2|medium-sized|TRBD1|TRBV12-3/TRBV12-4
TGTGCCAGCAGTTCCCCGACAGGGTTCTATGGCTACACCTTC
CASSSPTGFYGYTF